This T cell receptor beta chain was obtained from a study of cytomegalovirus exposure and HLA in healthy donors. Study-wide results and limits: A later analysis linked a missense variant in DCLRE1C to the trimming of TCR beta V and J genes.

13 Jbeta primers and 60 Vbeta primers were used for the PCR. Libraries were prepared by immunoSEQ multiplex PCR; TCRdb keeps only in-frame clonotypes and omits some of them. The sample has around 150,000 clones, about 80% seen once; the top ten hold over 2%. This CDR3 region has 15 residues. The trim removed 6 bases at V and 0 bases at J, leaving 7 bases unmatched. Germline lookup yields CDR1 LNHDA and CDR2 SQIVND (reference sequence). This clone has just one count. Its specificity is not known. V gene TRBV19 combines with J gene TRBJ2-5; 7 bases are a match to TRBD2. The source is a man in his thirties or forties in good health and CMV-seronegative. The sequenced material came from PBMCs. The chain's CDR3 is CASRKISGDQETQYF. The CDR3 DNA is TGTGCCAGTAGAAAAATAAGCGGGGACCAAGAGACCCAGTACTTC.